This entry features one T cell receptor beta chain sequence. Its antigen is not identified. The sample's treatment: about 20 received Ad26.COV2.S at low or high dose, single or two shots; 5 received placebo; per-sample allocation not given. Following the first vaccine or placebo injection, samples were taken on day 63. A Boston donor was an adult aged 18-55 years. CDR3 length: 15 amino acids. V trimming: 4 bases; J trimming: 13 bases; junction bases outside the gene matches: 11. Looked up from germline, CDR1 is LGHNA and CDR2 is YSLEER. The source of the sample is a study of Ad26.COV2.S vaccination and SARS-CoV-2 variants. Study as a whole: By the intramuscular route, Ad26.COV2.S was given once, or twice 56 days apart.

Measured with immunoSEQ multiplex PCR; TCRdb has only the in-frame clones, and not every one. The sample includes about 350,000 clones, 88% of them seen just once. Findings of the study overall: Possible underestimation of total T cell responses by the TCR breadth and depth analyses was noted.

The receptor was derived from a person aged 18-60 years who received the Ad26.COV2.S COVID-19 vaccine or a placebo. The V call is TRBV4-3, the J call TRBJ2-1; 12 bases agree with TRBD2. This sample comprised peripheral blood, obtained in a trial of Ad26.COV2.S vaccine versus placebo. The DNA for the CDR3 is TGCGCCAGCAGCCCTTACGGGGCTAGCGGGGGGGAACAGTTCTTC. The encoded protein is CASSPYGASGGEQFF.